A selection of T cell receptor beta chains follows, all from one sample in a study of identical twins' blood T cells. MiXCR, run by TCRdb on the 5' RACE reads, gives a single entry per CDR3 protein. Seen here are 300,000 to 450,000 distinct CDR3 sequences, over 25% observed once, and the top ten hold 6% to 7%. Sequencing was performed on PBMCs. Every receptor here comes from a woman between 18 and 50 years old in good health. Both conserved end residues are part of each CDR3. Fields, in order: J gene, clone size, V gene, CDR3 protein. Size is stated for part of the rows, as once, few or many counts, or as a class when the clone is expanded.

J gene: TRBJ1-5
clone size: few
V gene: TRBV29-1
CDR3 protein: CSVGGGRNQPQHF

J gene: TRBJ1-1
clone size: few
V gene: TRBV5-1
CDR3 protein: CASSLGVAVQTEAFF

J gene: TRBJ1-1
clone size: many
V gene: TRBV6-6
CDR3 protein: CASSLWGGTEAFF

J gene: TRBJ1-4
clone size: .
V gene: TRBV6-5
CDR3 protein: CASSYSGTGDEKLFF

J gene: TRBJ1-3
clone size: .
V gene: TRBV12-3/TRBV12-4
CDR3 protein: CASSTRQGITGNTIYF

J gene: TRBJ1-5
clone size: .
V gene: TRBV29-1
CDR3 protein: CSVEVRYNQPQHF

J gene: TRBJ2-1
clone size: .
V gene: TRBV6-4
CDR3 protein: CASSPTPLSGSYNEQFF

J gene: TRBJ1-1
clone size: .
V gene: TRBV20-1
CDR3 protein: CSATSGTDIEAFF

J gene: TRBJ1-2
clone size: many
V gene: TRBV20-1
CDR3 protein: CSARGGNNYGYTF

J gene: TRBJ1-6
clone size: few
V gene: TRBV7-9
CDR3 protein: CASSPYGQNTYNSPLHF

J gene: TRBJ1-4
clone size: .
V gene: TRBV11-2
CDR3 protein: CASSYPNSLEISHMSRMKLFF

J gene: TRBJ2-1
clone size: .
V gene: TRBV27
CDR3 protein: CAISSRTSRNNEQFF

J gene: TRBJ1-6
clone size: .
V gene: TRBV30
CDR3 protein: CAWSFIGGLHF

J gene: TRBJ2-1
clone size: few
V gene: TRBV11-2
CDR3 protein: CASSLGGFTNEQFF

J gene: TRBJ1-2
clone size: .
V gene: TRBV20-1
CDR3 protein: CSARERRASHYGYTF

J gene: TRBJ1-4
clone size: many
V gene: TRBV9
CDR3 protein: CASSVAGVGTEKLFF

J gene: TRBJ1-3
clone size: .
V gene: TRBV11-2
CDR3 protein: CASSLSQLSGNTIYF

J gene: TRBJ1-3
clone size: .
V gene: TRBV7-9
CDR3 protein: CASRRNRNLGDTIYF

J gene: TRBJ2-5
clone size: .
V gene: TRBV20-1
CDR3 protein: CSANAYTQETQYF

J gene: TRBJ2-2
clone size: few
V gene: TRBV7-9
CDR3 protein: CASSLEISWMAVTGELFF

J gene: TRBJ2-3
clone size: .
V gene: TRBV29-1
CDR3 protein: CSVGGLREAVDTQYF

J gene: TRBJ1-1
clone size: many
V gene: TRBV29-1
CDR3 protein: CSVNLNTEAFF

J gene: TRBJ1-1
clone size: few
V gene: TRBV5-5
CDR3 protein: CASSLNLGQRNTEAFF

J gene: TRBJ1-1
clone size: many
V gene: TRBV13
CDR3 protein: CASSLRDTTEAFF

J gene: TRBJ1-3
clone size: many
V gene: TRBV10-3
CDR3 protein: CAIRTGDSGNTIYF

J gene: TRBJ2-3
clone size: few
V gene: TRBV20-1
CDR3 protein: CSATLYNRDTQYF

J gene: TRBJ2-1
clone size: .
V gene: TRBV2
CDR3 protein: CASSVPLTSGSYYNEQFF

J gene: TRBJ1-5
clone size: .
V gene: TRBV7-6
CDR3 protein: CASSFETGQPQHF

J gene: TRBJ1-1
clone size: .
V gene: TRBV5-1
CDR3 protein: CASSPAANTEAFF

J gene: TRBJ2-1
clone size: few
V gene: TRBV7-9
CDR3 protein: CASSLGTSDEQFF

J gene: TRBJ2-7
clone size: .
V gene: TRBV3-1
CDR3 protein: CASSQEAAGYIYEQYF

J gene: TRBJ1-1
clone size: few
V gene: TRBV11-1
CDR3 protein: CASSKGPLTEAFF

J gene: TRBJ1-4
clone size: .
V gene: TRBV7-2
CDR3 protein: CASSLRQGEEKLFF

J gene: TRBJ1-5
clone size: .
V gene: TRBV6-1
CDR3 protein: CASSEPPDGGNQPQHF

J gene: TRBJ1-2
clone size: .
V gene: TRBV7-9
CDR3 protein: CASSLEGQEESTF

J gene: TRBJ1-2
clone size: few
V gene: TRBV20-1
CDR3 protein: CSARDWEGLGYTF

J gene: TRBJ2-1
clone size: .
V gene: TRBV12-3/TRBV12-4
CDR3 protein: CASSTSFYEQFF

J gene: TRBJ2-7
clone size: .
V gene: TRBV19
CDR3 protein: CASSTAPLTWASSYEQYF

J gene: TRBJ2-7
clone size: .
V gene: TRBV19
CDR3 protein: CASSGLADYDQYF

J gene: TRBJ2-3
clone size: many
V gene: TRBV20-1
CDR3 protein: CSLASSGRYGDTQYF

J gene: TRBJ1-1
clone size: .
V gene: TRBV7-9
CDR3 protein: CASSPAQGGNTEAFF

J gene: TRBJ1-3
clone size: few
V gene: TRBV4-2
CDR3 protein: CASSPRDRYLGNTIYF

J gene: TRBJ2-3
clone size: few
V gene: TRBV12-3/TRBV12-4
CDR3 protein: CASSFTRGSTDTQYF

J gene: TRBJ1-1
clone size: .
V gene: TRBV5-6
CDR3 protein: CASLRMGATEAFF

J gene: TRBJ1-1
clone size: .
V gene: TRBV20-1
CDR3 protein: CSARSGLRGATEAFF

J gene: TRBJ2-3
clone size: many
V gene: TRBV20-1
CDR3 protein: CSARVLSADTQYF

J gene: TRBJ1-2
clone size: many
V gene: TRBV5-5
CDR3 protein: CASSFDPGQNYGYTF

J gene: TRBJ1-5
clone size: .
V gene: TRBV19
CDR3 protein: CVSVGQGLSNQPQHF

J gene: TRBJ1-2
clone size: .
V gene: TRBV28
CDR3 protein: CASSLPSYGYTF

J gene: TRBJ2-7
clone size: .
V gene: TRBV18
CDR3 protein: CASSPARNGNYEQYF